This T cell receptor beta chain was recovered during a study of lymphopenia after photon versus proton radiotherapy. TCRdb keeps only in-frame clones here, not all; method: immunoSEQ multiplex PCR. The data show 25,000 to 35,000 clones, 85% to 90% seen once. Germline CDR1 reads KGHSH; CDR2 reads LQKENI. The CDR3 contains 17 residues. Losses at the gene ends were 0 bases for V and 8 bases for J; bases not matched to a gene: 6. The receptor was isolated from a woman aged 45-65 years with pancreatic cancer. The chain links TRBV18 to TRBJ2-1; TRBD2 matches at 14 bases. The material sequenced was peripheral blood, taken from a patient treated with photon-based radiotherapy. The CDR3 here is CASSPPGLAGDVHEQFF. CDR3 in DNA: TGTGCCAGCTCACCACCGGGACTAGCGGGAGACGTCCATGAGCAGTTCTTC. Variable domain in full (rest from reference TRBV18 and TRBJ2-1): NAGVMQNPRHLVRRRGQEARLRCSPMKGHSHVYWYRQLPEEGLKFMVYLQKENIIDESGMPKERFSAEFPKEGPSILRIQQVVRGDSAAYFCASSPPGLAGDVHEQFFGPGTRLTVL.